This T cell receptor (beta chain) was documented in a study of T cells after yellow fever vaccination. Points from the study as a whole: The bulk population could contribute abundant contaminating clonotypes to FACS-sorted repertoires.

The CDR3 extends over 15 amino acids. J lost 9 bases, V lost 6 bases, and 12 bases had no gene match. Germline-derived CDR1 and CDR2 are SGHNT and YYREEE (reference sequence). A single record per CDR3 protein comes from TCRdb applying MiXCR to the 5' RACE reads. The sample shows more than 350,000 distinct CDR3 sequences, roughly 11% of them seen only once. As concerns this clonotype: Its matching antigen is unknown.

The sample consisted of PBMCs, taken on the day of the first yellow fever vaccination. This chain connects TRBV5-4 to TRBJ1-6, with 7 positions matching TRBD1. The receptor was derived from a man younger than 35 who received the YFV17D yellow fever vaccine. CDR3 sequence reads: CASTNQTGAFSPLHF. The CDR3 DNA is TGTGCCAGCACCAACCAAACAGGGGCGTTTTCACCCCTCCACTTT.